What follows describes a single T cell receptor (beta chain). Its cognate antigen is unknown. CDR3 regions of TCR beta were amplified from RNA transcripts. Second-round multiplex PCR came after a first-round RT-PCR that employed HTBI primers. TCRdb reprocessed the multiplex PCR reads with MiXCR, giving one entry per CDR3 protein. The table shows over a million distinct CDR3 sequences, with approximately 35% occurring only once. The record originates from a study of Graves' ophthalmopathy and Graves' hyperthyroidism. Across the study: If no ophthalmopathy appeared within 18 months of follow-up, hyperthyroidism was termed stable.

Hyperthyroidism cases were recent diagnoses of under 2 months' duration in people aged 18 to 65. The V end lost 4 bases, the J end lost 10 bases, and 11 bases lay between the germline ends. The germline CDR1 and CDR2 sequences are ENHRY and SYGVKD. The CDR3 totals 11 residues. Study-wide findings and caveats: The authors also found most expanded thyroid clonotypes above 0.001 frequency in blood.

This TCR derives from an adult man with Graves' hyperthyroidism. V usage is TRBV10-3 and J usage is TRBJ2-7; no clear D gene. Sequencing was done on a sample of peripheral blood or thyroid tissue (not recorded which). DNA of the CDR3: TGTGCCATCAGTGGAGGCGAGGATCAGTACTTC. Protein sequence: CAISGGEDQYF.